This T cell receptor beta chain was identified in a study of T cell repertoires in aging, cancer and after chemotherapy. Study at large: Over several months to years, re-sampled healthy donor repertoires clearly shared clones. Regarding the study as a whole: Untreated cancer patients had significantly lower blood TCR diversity than age-matched healthy donors. In each cancer cohort, median generation probability increased across chemotherapy, suggesting thymic output rebounded.

Germline-derived CDR1 and CDR2 are MNHEY and SVGAGI. The V end lost 5 bases, the J end lost 3 bases, and 10 bases lay between the germline ends. The CDR3 loop spans 14 amino acids. Rearranged V-D-J TRB sequences were amplified with a mixed TRB-A/B primer pool. MiXCR, run by TCRdb on the multiplex PCR reads, gives a single entry per CDR3 protein. The sample gives about 6,000 distinct CDR3 sequences, approximately 22% of which show up once; around a tenth is in the top ten. By sample fraction, this clonotype is medium-sized. Its antigen is still unknown. Peripheral blood genomic DNA, not sorted cells or RNA, was the template.

The chain joins TRBV6-5 to TRBJ2-2; D is possibly TRBD2 (6 bases). The sequence was obtained from a human donor in good health. Sequencing was done on a sample of blood. The DNA for the CDR3 is TGTGCCAGCAGTCTGACTAGATACACCGGGGAGCTGTTTTTT. Its protein is CASSLTRYTGELFF.